The rows below give T cell receptor beta chains drawn from one sample of a study of beta chain features in type 1 diabetes. Some clones are missing from TCRdb's copy, which holds only in-frame ones; the method was immunoSEQ multiplex PCR. The sample gives approximately 46,000 clones, approximately 43% of which show up once; about 0.13% is in the top ten. The sample consisted of stem cell memory CD4+ T cells from blood. The receptor set was obtained from a man younger than 45 with type 1 diabetes. CDR3s include the opening cysteine and the closing phenylalanine or tryptophan. A D gene is named only where the DNA matches it firmly. Clone size appears in some rows only: once, few, many, or a class for an expanded clone.

V gene	J gene	clone size	D gene	CDR3 protein	CDR3 DNA
TRBV7-8	TRBJ2-5	.	TRBD2	CASSFLLAGVETQYF	TGTGCCAGCAGCTTTTTACTAGCGGGAGTGGAGACCCAGTACTTC
TRBV28	TRBJ2-1	few	.	CASSFTRYNEQFF	TGTGCCAGCAGTTTTACTCGATACAATGAGCAGTTCTTC
TRBV29-1	TRBJ1-5	.	.	CNPGYHSNQPQHF	TGCAACCCCGGGTACCATAGCAATCAGCCCCAGCATTTT
TRBV28	TRBJ2-7	.	TRBD2	CASSLSGRAEEQYF	TGTGCCAGCAGTCTTAGCGGGAGGGCCGAAGAGCAGTACTTC
TRBV7-8	TRBJ2-2	.	.	CASSPSRGSAGELFF	TGTGCCAGCAGCCCGTCAAGGGGGAGCGCCGGGGAGCTGTTTTTT
TRBV6-5	TRBJ1-4	.	.	CASSALVTNEKLFF	TGTGCCAGCAGCGCCCTAGTGACTAATGAAAAACTGTTTTTT
TRBV6-6	TRBJ2-7	few	.	CASSRTEPAVEQYF	TGTGCCAGCAGCAGGACAGAGCCCGCCGTGGAGCAGTACTTC
TRBV5-1	TRBJ2-2	.	TRBD1	CASNWTGRNTGELFF	TGCGCCAGCAACTGGACAGGGAGGAACACCGGGGAGCTGTTTTTT
TRBV6-5	TRBJ2-6	.	.	CASSRDYSGANVLTF	TGTGCCAGCAGTCGTGACTACTCTGGGGCCAACGTCCTGACTTTC
TRBV28	TRBJ1-5	.	.	CASSFRRSEPQHF	TGTGCCAGCAGTTTTAGGCGGTCTGAGCCCCAGCATTTT
TRBV23-1	TRBJ2-3	few	TRBD2	CASSYRGLARDTQYF	TGCGCCAGCAGTTACCGGGGACTAGCGAGAGATACGCAGTATTTT
TRBV5-1	TRBJ2-2	.	TRBD1	CASSSTGGQNTGELFF	TGCGCCAGCAGCTCTACAGGGGGCCAGAACACCGGGGAGCTGTTTTTT
TRBV5-1	TRBJ2-7	few	TRBD2	CASSGGTIYEQYF	TGCGCCAGCAGCGGTGGGACTATTTACGAGCAGTACTTC
TRBV5-6	TRBJ2-7	.	.	CASSPGIPYEQYF	TGTGCCAGCAGCCCCGGGATCCCCTACGAGCAGTACTTC
TRBV6-5	TRBJ1-1	.	.	CASRSREMNTEAFF	TGTGCCAGCAGATCTCGAGAGATGAACACTGAAGCTTTCTTT
TRBV18	TRBJ1-1	few	.	CASSPRGLSSGLEAFF	TGTGCCAGCTCACCCCGGGGTTTATCTTCGGGACTTGAAGCTTTCTTT
TRBV9	TRBJ2-3	.	TRBD2	CASSVGWSGRAADTQYF	TGTGCCAGCAGCGTAGGATGGAGCGGGAGAGCCGCAGATACGCAGTATTTT
TRBV27	TRBJ1-1	few	.	CASSPRGTGEAFF	TGTGCCAGCAGTCCAAGGGGTACCGGTGAAGCTTTCTTT
TRBV6-6	TRBJ2-1	.	TRBD2	CASSFGGDNEQFF	TGTGCCAGCAGTTTCGGGGGGGACAATGAGCAGTTCTTC
TRBV5-6	TRBJ2-1	.	TRBD2	CASSAGVYNEQFF	TGTGCCAGCAGCGCGGGGGTCTACAATGAGCAGTTCTTC
TRBV5-6	TRBJ2-3	once	TRBD2	CASSTGLAGDTQYF	TGTGCCAGCAGCACTGGACTAGCGGGAGATACGCAGTATTTT
TRBV4-2	TRBJ2-4	.	TRBD2	CASSQGTSGTGIQYF	TGTGCCAGCAGCCAAGGGACTAGCGGGACGGGCATTCAGTACTTC
TRBV5-5	TRBJ2-7	.	TRBD2	CASSFLAVIYEQYF	TGTGCCAGCAGCTTTCTAGCGGTGATCTACGAGCAGTACTTC
TRBV6-4	TRBJ2-2	once	.	CASSVEGGNTGELFF	TGTGCCAGCAGTGTTGAAGGGGGGAACACCGGGGAGCTGTTTTTT
TRBV20-1	TRBJ1-1	.	.	CSAPMNTEAFF	TGCAGTGCTCCAATGAACACTGAAGCTTTCTTT
TRBV9	TRBJ1-4	.	.	CASSTALGGGNEKLFF	TGTGCCAGCAGCACCGCCCTTGGGGGAGGAAATGAAAAACTGTTTTTT
TRBV9	TRBJ2-3	few	TRBD2	CASSPLGLPTQYF	TGTGCCAGCAGCCCACTGGGACTACCTACGCAGTATTTT
TRBV28	TRBJ1-2	.	TRBD1	CASSPWTGRYNYGYTF	TGTGCCAGCAGTCCGTGGACAGGCCGATATAACTATGGCTACACCTTC
TRBV11-2	TRBJ1-1	.	.	CASSLLTGSPSEAFF	TGTGCCAGCAGCCTCCTAACGGGGAGCCCCAGTGAAGCTTTCTTT
TRBV7-2	TRBJ1-1	.	.	CASSLTLSELAFF	TGTGCCAGCAGCTTAACTCTGTCGGAGCTAGCTTTCTTT
TRBV28	TRBJ2-5	few	TRBD1	CASRRTGSPSYETQYF	TGTGCCAGCAGGAGGACAGGGTCCCCTTCTTACGAGACCCAGTACTTC
TRBV6-1	TRBJ2-7	.	.	CASSGLGVYEQYF	TGTGCCAGCAGTGGCCTAGGCGTCTACGAGCAGTACTTC
TRBV27	TRBJ2-7	few	TRBD1	CASSSRQGWQYF	TGTGCCAGCAGTTCGAGACAGGGTTGGCAGTACTTC
TRBV19	TRBJ1-1	few	.	CASSRSAGNTEAFF	TGTGCCAGCAGCCGATCCGCGGGGAACACTGAAGCTTTCTTT
TRBV6-5	TRBJ2-7	few	TRBD1	CASRDRGFTYEQYF	TGTGCCAGCAGGGACAGGGGTTTCACTTACGAGCAGTACTTC
TRBV6-5	TRBJ2-2	once	.	CASRTVNTGELFF	TGTGCCAGTCGGACAGTGAACACCGGGGAGCTGTTTTTT
TRBV28	TRBJ2-3	.	TRBD2	CASSSPRRLAAGTQYF	TGTGCCAGCAGTTCCCCCCGTAGACTAGCGGCCGGGACGCAGTATTTT
TRBV6-6	TRBJ2-3	.	.	CATVRTDTQYF	TGTGCCACGGTACGCACAGATACGCAGTATTTT
TRBV19	TRBJ2-1	.	TRBD2	CASSMTSGSRIYNEQFF	TGTGCCAGTAGTATGACTAGCGGGAGCCGTATCTACAATGAGCAGTTCTTC
TRBV18	TRBJ2-1	.	TRBD1	CASSPRTGRNEQFF	TGTGCCAGCTCACCGCGGACAGGAAGAAATGAGCAGTTCTTC
TRBV5-1	TRBJ1-2	.	TRBD1	CASSLRQGGGGYTF	TGCGCCAGCAGCTTGCGACAGGGAGGAGGTGGCTACACCTTC
TRBV5-4	TRBJ2-7	.	.	CASSLGVTRREQYF	TGTGCCAGCAGCTTGGGCGTCACTCGGAGGGAGCAGTACTTC
TRBV4-2	TRBJ1-1	.	.	CASSQDQGTNTEAFF	TGTGCCAGCAGCCAAGATCAGGGGACGAACACTGAAGCTTTCTTT
TRBV7-3	TRBJ1-2	.	.	CASGGEGYGYTF	TGTGCCAGCGGTGGGGAGGGCTATGGCTACACCTTC
TRBV20-1	TRBJ2-7	.	.	CSAATSYEQYF	TGCAGTGCTGCGACATCCTACGAGCAGTACTTC
TRBV11-3	TRBJ2-1	.	TRBD2	CASSLGPLADLNEQFF	TGTGCCAGCAGCTTAGGCCCCCTAGCGGACCTCAATGAGCAGTTCTTC
TRBV9	TRBJ1-1	.	.	CASSTRAVNTEAFF	TGTGCCAGCAGCACCAGAGCGGTGAACACTGAAGCTTTCTTT
TRBV5-1	TRBJ2-2	.	TRBD1	CASSPTGLNTGELFF	TGCGCCAGCAGCCCGACAGGGCTGAACACCGGGGAGCTGTTTTTT
TRBV7-3	TRBJ2-1	few	TRBD2	CASSSTGREGGLFF	TGTGCCAGCAGCTCGACAGGGCGGGAGGGAGGCCTGTTCTTC